This T cell receptor (beta chain) was sequenced during a study of shared clonotypes between healthy human individuals. The protocol was immunoSEQ multiplex PCR, while the TCRdb copy is restricted to in-frame clones and leaves out a portion. The data contain about 2.2 million clones, 85% to 95% of them singletons. The CDR3 covers 17 residues. Germline assignment: CDR1 SGHNT and CDR2 YENEEA. V was pared by 0 bases and J by 4 bases, with 15 bases between. Naivety among CD8 cells was defined by CD45RO negativity and positive CCR7 selection, thereby excluding terminally differentiated effector memory CD45RA+ cells.

Input material: naive CD8+ T cells from PBMCs. The chain combines TRBV11-3 with TRBJ2-2, with a tentative D call TRBD2 (5 bases). This TCR came from a man aged 18-30 years in good health. Some clones in this sample may be carry-over from other donors' samples. The CDR3 protein is CASSLDEGVRTTGELFF. In nucleotides, the CDR3 is TGTGCCAGCAGCTTAGATGAGGGAGTCCGGACCACCGGGGAGCTGTTTTTT.